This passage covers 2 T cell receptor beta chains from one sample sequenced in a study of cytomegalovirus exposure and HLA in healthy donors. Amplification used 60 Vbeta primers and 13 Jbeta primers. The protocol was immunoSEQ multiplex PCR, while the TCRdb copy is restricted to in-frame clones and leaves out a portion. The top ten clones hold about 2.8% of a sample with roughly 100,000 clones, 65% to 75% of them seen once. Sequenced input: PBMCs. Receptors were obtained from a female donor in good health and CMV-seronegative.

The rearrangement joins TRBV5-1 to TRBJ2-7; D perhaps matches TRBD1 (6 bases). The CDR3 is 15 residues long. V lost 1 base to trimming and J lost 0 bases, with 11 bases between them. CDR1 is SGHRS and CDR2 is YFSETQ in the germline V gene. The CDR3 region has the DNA TGCGCCAGCAGCTTGTTCGCAGGGGCCTCCTACGAGCAGTACTTC. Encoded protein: CASSLFAGASYEQYF.

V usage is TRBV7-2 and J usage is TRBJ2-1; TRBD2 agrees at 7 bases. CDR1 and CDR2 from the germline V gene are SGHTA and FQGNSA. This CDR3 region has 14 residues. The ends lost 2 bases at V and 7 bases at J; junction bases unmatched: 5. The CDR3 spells CASSLLGLLNEQFF. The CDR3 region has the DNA TGTGCCAGCAGCTTACTGGGACTATTGAATGAGCAGTTCTTC.